The TCR beta chain described here comes from a study of cytomegalovirus exposure and HLA in healthy donors. A remark on this clone: Its matching antigen is unknown.

This PCR relied on a set of 60 Vbeta primers and 13 Jbeta primers. Sequencing was performed with immunoSEQ multiplex PCR; in TCRdb, only in-frame clones are kept and a portion is missing. This table lists approximately 30,000 clones. This CDR3 region has 16 residues. The germline CDR1 and CDR2 sequences are KGHSH and LQKENI. V shed 3 bases and J 6 bases; nucleotides not matched to a gene: 4. Study conclusions and caveats: CMV serostatus was the sole immune exposure data available. Among TCR beta chains, those listed as cytomegalovirus-associated numbered some 170. Many donors shared some public TCRs, even though most TCR sequences were rare. Researchers reported from a later analysis that most CMV-associated TCR beta chains appeared HLA-restricted.

This rearrangement joins TRBV18 to TRBJ2-2; TRBD2 matches at 13 bases. Specimen: PBMCs. The TCR originated in a woman between 40 and 55 years old in good health and CMV-seropositive. For the CDR3, the DNA is TGTGCCAGCTCACCGACTAGCGGGAGGACGCCCGGGGAGCTGTTTTTT. It is translated as CASSPTSGRTPGELFF.